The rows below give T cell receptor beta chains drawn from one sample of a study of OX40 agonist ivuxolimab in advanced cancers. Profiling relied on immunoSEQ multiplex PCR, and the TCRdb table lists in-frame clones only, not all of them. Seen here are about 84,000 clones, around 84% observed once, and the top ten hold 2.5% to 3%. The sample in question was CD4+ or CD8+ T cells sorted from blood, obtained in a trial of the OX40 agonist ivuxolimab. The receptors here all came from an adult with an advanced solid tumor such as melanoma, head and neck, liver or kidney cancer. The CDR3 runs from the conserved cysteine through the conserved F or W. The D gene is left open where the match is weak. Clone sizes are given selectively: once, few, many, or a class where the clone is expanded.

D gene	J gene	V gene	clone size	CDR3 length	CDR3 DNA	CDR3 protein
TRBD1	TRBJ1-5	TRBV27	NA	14	TGTGCCAGCAGTGAACAGGGGCGGAATCAGCCCCAGCATTTT	CASSEQGRNQPQHF
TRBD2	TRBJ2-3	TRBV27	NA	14	TGTGCCAGCCGGACTAGCGCATACACAGATACGCAGTATTTT	CASRTSAYTDTQYF
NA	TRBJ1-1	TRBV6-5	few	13	TGTGCCAGCAGTTATGGTAAGGACACTGAAGCTTTCTTT	CASSYGKDTEAFF
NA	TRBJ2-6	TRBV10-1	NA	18	TGCGCCAGCAGTTGGGCTCCAGATCCACAAAGTCGGGCCAACGTCCTGACTTTC	CASSWAPDPQSRANVLTF
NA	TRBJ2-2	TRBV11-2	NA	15	TGTGCCAGCAGCCCACGGACAGTTCACACCGGGGAGCTGTTTTTT	CASSPRTVHTGELFF
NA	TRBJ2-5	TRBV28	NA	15	TGTGCCAGCAGTGCCCTGGACCAGTCCCAGGAGACCCAGTACTTC	CASSALDQSQETQYF
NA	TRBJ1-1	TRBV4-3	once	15	TGCGCCAGCAGCCAAGACGTCTCATGGGGCACTGAAGCTTTCTTT	CASSQDVSWGTEAFF
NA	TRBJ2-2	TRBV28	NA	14	TGTGCCAGCAGTTTTCGGAGGGCGGCCGGGGAGCTGTTTTTT	CASSFRRAAGELFF
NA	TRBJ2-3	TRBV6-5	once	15	TGTGCCAGCAGTTACTCGGGCGGGGGCACAGATACGCAGTATTTT	CASSYSGGGTDTQYF
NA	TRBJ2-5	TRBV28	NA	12	TGTGCCAGCACAGGATTCCGAGAGACCCAGTACTTC	CASTGFRETQYF
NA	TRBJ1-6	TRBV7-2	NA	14	TGTGCCAGCAGCTTAGAGGCGGGTTATTCACCCCTCCACTTT	CASSLEAGYSPLHF
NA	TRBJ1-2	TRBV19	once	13	TGTGCCAGTAGTATACGGATGATCTATGGCTACACCTTC	CASSIRMIYGYTF
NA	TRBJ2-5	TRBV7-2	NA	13	TGTGCCAGCAGCTTATCTCTGGGGGAGACCCAGTACTTC	CASSLSLGETQYF
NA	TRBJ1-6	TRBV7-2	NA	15	TGTGCCAGCAGAGAGGAGAGCTCCTATAATTCACCCCTCCACTTT	CASREESSYNSPLHF
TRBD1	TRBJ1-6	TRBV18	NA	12	TGTGCCAGCTCAGGACAGGATTCACCCCTCCACTTT	CASSGQDSPLHF
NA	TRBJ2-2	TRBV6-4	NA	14	TGTGCCAGCAAACAGGCGAGGAACACCGGGGAGCTGTTTTTT	CASKQARNTGELFF
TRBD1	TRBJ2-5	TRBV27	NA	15	TGTGCCAGCCGGGACAGTCGCATGATCCAAGAGACCCAGTACTTC	CASRDSRMIQETQYF
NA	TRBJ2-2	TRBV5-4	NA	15	TGTGCCAGCAGCTCCTTAGGGGTGAACACCGGGGAGCTGTTTTTT	CASSSLGVNTGELFF
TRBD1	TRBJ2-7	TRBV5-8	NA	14	TGTGCCAGCAGCCGACAGGGGCATAGCGGCGAGCAGTACTTC	CASSRQGHSGEQYF
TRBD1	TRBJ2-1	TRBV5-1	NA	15	TGCGCCAGCAGTACCGGGACAGGGGGAGTCAATGAGCAGTTCTTC	CASSTGTGGVNEQFF
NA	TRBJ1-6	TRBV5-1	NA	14	TGCGCCAGCAGCTTGGCCGGGTTCGGTTCACCCCTCCACTTT	CASSLAGFGSPLHF
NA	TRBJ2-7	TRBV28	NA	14	TGTGCCAGCAGTTTACTCCGGGATGCCTACGAGCAGTACTTC	CASSLLRDAYEQYF
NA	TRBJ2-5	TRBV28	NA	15	TGTGCCAGCAGTTCCCCACAGGGCGGGGAGGAGACCCAGTACTTC	CASSSPQGGEETQYF
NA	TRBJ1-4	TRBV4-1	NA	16	TGCGCCAGCAGCCACTCCCCCGGGACCCCCGGTGAAAAACTGTTTTTT	CASSHSPGTPGEKLFF
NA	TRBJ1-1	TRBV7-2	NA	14	TGTGCCAGCAGCTTATACGGCCAGAACACTGAAGCTTTCTTT	CASSLYGQNTEAFF
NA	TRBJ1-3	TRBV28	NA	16	TGTGCCAGCAGTTTACACAGCCGAATCTCTGGAAACACCATATATTTT	CASSLHSRISGNTIYF
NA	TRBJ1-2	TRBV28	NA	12	TGTGCCAGCAGTTCAGACATAGGTGGCTACACCTTC	CASSSDIGGYTF
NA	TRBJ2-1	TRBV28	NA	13	TGTGCCAGCAGCCGCCCGTTCACTAATGAGCAGTTCTTC	CASSRPFTNEQFF
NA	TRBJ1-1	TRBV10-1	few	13	TGCGCCAGCAGAGCGGGCGCGGGGACTGAAGCTTTCTTT	CASRAGAGTEAFF
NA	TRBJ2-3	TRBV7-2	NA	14	TGTGCCAGCAGCTTAGGTAGCGATCGAGGTACGCAGTATTTT	CASSLGSDRGTQYF
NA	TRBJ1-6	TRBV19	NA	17	TGTGCCAGTAGTATCCGAGCCAGGAGCTCCTATAATTCACCCCTCCACTTT	CASSIRARSSYNSPLHF
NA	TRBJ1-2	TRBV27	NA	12	TGTGCCACCAGAGTTTTCGCAGGCGGCTACACCTTC	CATRVFAGGYTF
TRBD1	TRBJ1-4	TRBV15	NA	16	TGTGCCACCAGCAGACGACAGGGGCAAACTAATGAAAAACTGTTTTTT	CATSRRQGQTNEKLFF
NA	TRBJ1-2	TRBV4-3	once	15	TGCGCCAGCAGCCAAGACGGCTATACAGACTATGGCTACACCTTC	CASSQDGYTDYGYTF
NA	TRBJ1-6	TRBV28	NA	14	TGTGCCAGCAGTAGGACAGTTCTTAATTCACCCCTCCACTTT	CASSRTVLNSPLHF
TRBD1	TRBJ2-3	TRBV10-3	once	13	TGTGCGAGGGCGGACAGGGACACAGATACGCAGTATTTT	CARADRDTDTQYF
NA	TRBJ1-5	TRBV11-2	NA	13	TGTGCCAGCAGCCCGGACAGCTATCAGCCCCAGCATTTT	CASSPDSYQPQHF
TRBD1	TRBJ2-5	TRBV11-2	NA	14	TGTGCCAGCAGCCCTGGGACAGGGAGGATTCTGCAGTACTTC	CASSPGTGRILQYF
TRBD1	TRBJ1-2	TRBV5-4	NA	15	TGTGCCAGCAGCTTCAGGGACAGGGAGTGGGTTGGCTACACCTTC	CASSFRDREWVGYTF
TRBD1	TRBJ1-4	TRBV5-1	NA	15	TGCGCCAGCAGCTTTTCGGGACAGGATCATGAAAAACTGTTTTTT	CASSFSGQDHEKLFF
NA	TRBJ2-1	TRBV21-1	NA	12	TGTGCCAGCAGCTGCGGGGGGAATGAGCAGTTCTTC	CASSCGGNEQFF
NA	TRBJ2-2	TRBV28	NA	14	TGTGCCAGCACGGAGACGACGAACACCGGGGAGCTGTTTTTT	CASTETTNTGELFF
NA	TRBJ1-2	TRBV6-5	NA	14	TGTGCCAGCAGTCCCTTTGGGGAAGGGGCTGGCTACACCTTC	CASSPFGEGAGYTF
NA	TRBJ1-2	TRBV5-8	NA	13	TGTGCCAGCAGCCTGAAACCCCCCTATGGCTACACCTTC	CASSLKPPYGYTF